One sample yielded the 15 T cell receptor beta chains listed below, sequenced in a study of metastatic and nonmetastatic thyroid tumors. From the PCR reads, TCRdb re-called clones with MiXCR. The sample lists some 35,000 clones; around 27% were seen once. Treatment of any kind had been given to no patient before thyroid surgery. Specimen: blood. The receptors come from a male donor with papillary thyroid cancer or a benign thyroid nodule (not recorded which). Some clones in this sample may be carry-over from other donors' samples.

Regarding this clone: The same CDR3 can be traced to other DNA sequences in this sample. V usage is TRBV5-1 and J usage is TRBJ2-1; D might be TRBD2 (5 bases). V lost 0 bases and J 2 bases, leaving 9 bases between the germline ends. The CDR3 extends over 15 amino acids. Germline V lookup: CDR1 SGHRS, CDR2 YFSETQ. CDR3 coding DNA: TGCGCCAGCAGCTTGGCGGGATCCACCTACAATGAGCAGTTCTTC. It encodes CASSLAGSTYNEQFF.

This clone is medium-sized (0.01 to 0.1%). This rearrangement joins TRBV11-1 to TRBJ1-2; D call uncertain. V lost 5 bases and J lost 4, with 17 bases in between. The CDR3 has 15 residues. Germline CDR1 reads SGHAT; CDR2 reads FQDESV (reference sequence). CDR3 amino acids: CASSRRARTFYGYTF. Here the CDR3 DNA reads TGTGCCAGCAGCCGACGGGCCAGGACGTTCTATGGCTACACCTTC.

The sample holds a few counts of this clone. This chain links TRBV20-1 with TRBJ2-7; weak D call: TRBD2 (5 bases). This CDR3 is 13 amino acids long. Trimming stripped 4 bases from V and 3 bases from J, with 13 bases between. Germline V gives CDR1 DFQATT, CDR2 SNEGSKA (reference sequence). The CDR3 DNA is TGCAGTGCTATTCGGGGAGATTACTACGAGCAGTACTTC. Amino acids: CSAIRGDYYEQYF.

V usage is TRBV6-1 and J usage is TRBJ2-7; 9 bases are a match to TRBD1. The CDR3 has 13 residues. The J segment lost 6 bases and the V segment lost 5 bases, leaving 5 bases of the junction unmatched. In germline, CDR1 is MNHNS, CDR2 SASEGT. Here the CDR3 reads CASSPGTGFEQYF. The CDR3 DNA is TGTGCCAGCAGTCCCGGGACAGGGTTCGAGCAGTACTTC.

J is TRBJ2-1 and V is TRBV24-1; 13 positions agree with TRBD2. The CDR3 has 18 residues. V shed 4 bases, J shed 4 bases, and the junction held 9 bases outside the gene matches. CDR1 is KGHDR and CDR2 is SFDVKD in the germline V gene. The DNA of the CDR3 is TGTGCCACCAGTGACCTAACTGGGACTAGCGGGACTTACAATGAGCAGTTCTTC. This encodes CATSDLTGTSGTYNEQFF.

This clone counts as medium-sized. The chain couples TRBV28 to TRBJ1-2, with TRBD1 as a possible D gene (5 bases). The ends were cut back, 2 bases at V and 4 bases at J, with 11 bases in the middle. The CDR3 consists of 14 residues. Looked up from germline, CDR1 is MDHEN and CDR2 is SYDVKM. The CDR3 nucleotides are TGTGCCAGCAGTTTAGGGGGAGTATCCTATGGCTACACCTTC. Amino acids: CASSLGGVSYGYTF.

The chain uses TRBV4-3 and TRBJ1-2; D uncertain. The CDR3 consists of 13 residues. Per germline, CDR1 LGHNA and CDR2 YSLEER. The germline V and J ends were trimmed by 4 bases and 4 bases, with 10 bases remaining between them. As DNA, the CDR3 is TGCGCCAGCAGCCCTCGGGGAGGCTATGGCTACACCTTC. Translation: CASSPRGGYGYTF.

This clone occurred a few times. This chain links TRBV10-1 with TRBJ2-7; 10 bases align to TRBD1. The ends lost 0 bases at V and 9 bases at J; junction bases unmatched: 11. The CDR3 spans 16 residues. CDR1 and CDR2 (germline): WNHNN, SYGVQD (reference sequence). The CDR3 region is CASSESRGQGPLWQYF. Written as DNA, the CDR3 is TGCGCCAGCAGTGAGTCTAGGGGACAGGGGCCGTTGTGGCAGTACTTC.

This clone has a count of ten or more. The J gene is TRBJ1-6, the V gene TRBV9; TRBD1 aligns across 9 bases. From germline, CDR1 is SGDLS and CDR2 YYNGEE. The length of the CDR3 is 16 residues. Unmatched junction bases numbered 7, after V lost 1 base and J lost 8 bases. The CDR3 sequence: CASSVSGTGFDSPLHF. CDR3 sequence (DNA): TGTGCCAGCAGCGTAAGCGGGACAGGGTTTGATTCACCCCTCCACTTT.

CDR3 coding DNA: TGCGCCAGCAGCCAAGATATCGGGGGGACTAGCGGGCTCGGAGAGCAGTTCTTC. It yields the protein CASSQDIGGTSGLGEQFF. This chain links TRBV4-1 with TRBJ2-1; 12 nucleotides agree with TRBD2. The junction had 13 bases not matched to a gene; V was cut back by 0 bases and J by 10 bases. Germline lookup yields CDR1 MGHRA and CDR2 YSYEKL. The CDR3 covers 18 residues.

In regard to this clone: Additional DNA sequences in this sample encode the identical CDR3. The chain couples TRBV4-2 to TRBJ1-5; D not resolved. The CDR3 has 15 residues. Germline loops: CDR1 LGHNA, CDR2 YNFKEQ. The ends were cut back, 0 bases at V and 4 bases at J, with 10 bases in the middle. Written as DNA, the CDR3 is TGTGCCAGCAGCCAAGACGGGCAGATAAATCAGCCCCAGCATTTT. It specifies CASSQDGQINQPQHF.

The rearrangement links TRBV7-2 to TRBJ2-7; 7 positions agree with TRBD2. From germline, CDR1 is SGHTA and CDR2 FQGNSA. V was pared by 7 bases and J by 2 bases, with 5 bases of the junction left unmatched. CDR3 length: 13 residues. In DNA, the CDR3 is TGTGCCAGCACCCCGGGGACTACCTACGAGCAGTACTTC. This translates into CASTPGTTYEQYF. Drawing the rest from reference TRBV7-2 and TRBJ2-7, the complete variable domain is GAGVSQSPSNKVTEKGKDVELRCDPISGHTALYWYRQSLGQGLEFLIYFQGNSAPDKSGLPSDRFSAERTGGSVSTLTIQRTQQEDSAVYLCASTPGTTYEQYFGPGTRLTVT.

This clone was detected many times. CDR3 protein: CASSGGDYGYTF. The CDR3 coding sequence is TGCGCCAGCTCGGGGGGCGACTATGGCTACACCTTC. The chain links TRBV10-2 to TRBJ1-2; possibly TRBD1 for D (6 bases). The CDR3 has 12 amino acids. Germline V gene lookup returns CDR1 WSHSY and CDR2 SAAADI. Trimming shortened V by 8 bases and J by 3 bases, and 10 bases separated the two germline ends.

The gene calls are TRBV20-1 and TRBJ2-1, with a possible D match to TRBD2 (6 bases). CDR3 length equals 15 residues. V was shortened by 6 bases and J by 0 bases, with 15 bases between the two germline ends. Looked up from germline, CDR1 is DFQATT and CDR2 is SNEGSKA (reference sequence). The CDR3 is CSAESGTHSYNEQFF. In DNA, the CDR3 is TGCAGTGCGGAGTCTGGGACTCACTCCTACAATGAGCAGTTCTTC.

The sample holds a few counts of this clone. Since the CDR3 does not end with the conserved phenylalanine or tryptophan, this likely comes from a read error. The limits of the CDR3 on the DNA are not certain, so only TCRdb's listed CDR3 is given. This rearrangement joins TRBV4-1 to TRBJ1-3. The CDR3 extends over 12 residues, inclusive of both ends. CDR1 and CDR2 from the germline V gene are MGHRA and YSYEKL. CDR3 amino acids: CASRGTGNTTYS.